This TCR beta chain stems from a study of Ad26.COV2.S vaccination and SARS-CoV-2 variants. Germline-derived CDR1 and CDR2 are MNHEY and SMNVEV (reference sequence). V lost 5 bases and J 3 bases, leaving 10 bases between the germline ends. The CDR3 covers 13 residues. Libraries were prepared by immunoSEQ multiplex PCR; TCRdb keeps only in-frame clonotypes and omits some of them. The profile shows approximately 500,000 clones, roughly nine tenths of them singletons. Regarding treatment: roughly 18 received Ad26.COV2.S at low or high dose, single or two shots; several received placebo; per-sample allocation not given. On day 63 after the first injection, vaccine and placebo recipients gave samples.

The chain combines TRBV27 with TRBJ1-1; tentative D call: TRBD1 (5 bases). This specimen was peripheral blood, taken in a trial of Ad26.COV2.S vaccine versus placebo. The receptor comes from a person between 18 and 59 years old who received the Ad26.COV2.S COVID-19 vaccine or a placebo. The CDR3 reads CASSLQGHTEAFF. The CDR3 DNA sequence: TGTGCCAGCAGTCTCCAGGGCCACACTGAAGCTTTCTTT.